These 26 T cell receptor beta chains were all obtained from the same sample, sequenced in a study of blood T cell repertoires in COVID-19. The table came from immunoSEQ multiplex PCR; TCRdb's copy has only in-frame clones and leaves some out. The data show some 87,000 clones, around 92% seen once. Specimen: peripheral blood. These receptors all come from a woman aged 55-70 years with active COVID-19.

About this clone itself: This CDR3 fails to terminate in the conserved phenylalanine or tryptophan, so it likely reflects a read error. It is unclear where the CDR3 begins or ends on the DNA, so no DNA is shown, and the CDR3 is as TCRdb lists it. The gene calls are TRBV4-2 and TRBJ1-2. Germline CDR1 and CDR2: LGHNA and YNFKEQ. Counting both end residues, the CDR3 totals 9 amino acids. The CDR3 here is CASSHRTEV.

The chain couples TRBV28 to TRBJ2-5, with 9 bases matching TRBD2. This CDR3 is 18 amino acids long. The germline CDR1 and CDR2 sequences are MDHEN and SYDVKM. V shed 5 bases and J 4 bases; nucleotides not matched to a gene: 17. The CDR3 sequence is CASSLRNFGGRDSETQYF. The CDR3 coding sequence is TGTGCCAGCAGTCTACGAAACTTCGGCGGGAGGGACTCAGAGACCCAGTACTTC.

This chain connects TRBV18 to TRBJ2-7; tentative D call: TRBD2 (6 bases). This CDR3 region has 14 residues. The V gene's germline CDR1 is KGHSH and CDR2 LQKENI. Trimming pared 0 bases from V and 3 bases from J, leaving 9 bases between. The CDR3 sequence: CASSPPRGYYEQYF. The DNA of the CDR3 is TGTGCCAGCTCACCACCGCGGGGCTACTACGAGCAGTACTTC.

The CDR3 coding sequence is TGTGCCATCAGTGACTACGGAGGGTCAGGACAGCCCCAGCATTTT. This translates into CAISDYGGSGQPQHF. The V gene is TRBV10-3, the J gene TRBJ1-5; no definite D call. V dropped 3 bases and J dropped 7 bases, with 16 bases sitting between them. The CDR3 length is 15 residues. The germline CDR1 and CDR2 sequences are ENHRY and SYGVKD.

The chain uses TRBV25-1 and TRBJ1-6, with 10 nucleotides matching TRBD1. CDR3 length: 14 residues. The J segment lost 10 bases and the V segment lost 2 bases, leaving 2 bases of the junction unmatched. Germline assignment: CDR1 MGHDK and CDR2 SYGVNS. The DNA for the CDR3 is TGTGCCAGCAGTGAAGGGACAGGGGAATCACCCCTCCACTTT. It specifies CASSEGTGESPLHF.

V and J are TRBV7-9 and TRBJ2-7, with TRBD1 identical over 10 bases. Looked up from germline, CDR1 is SEHNR and CDR2 is FQNEAQ (reference sequence). J lost 5 bases, V lost 5 bases, and 6 bases had no gene match. The CDR3 consists of 14 residues. DNA for the CDR3: TGTGCCAGCAGCACCGGGACAGGGGTCCACGAGCAGTACTTC. This translates into CASSTGTGVHEQYF.

The chain carries TRBV11-2 and TRBJ2-7; the match to TRBD2 covers 7 bases. V lost 1 base, J lost 9 bases, and 9 bases stayed unmatched. Germline values: CDR1 SGHAT, CDR2 FQNNGV. The length of the CDR3 is 14 residues. The CDR3 nucleotides are TGTGCCAGCAGCTTAGGGCTAGCGCGGGAGTCGCAGTACTTC. Residues: CASSLGLARESQYF.

This clone was detected only once. The chain carries TRBV5-1 and TRBJ2-1; 11 bases line up with TRBD2. Trimming cost V 2 bases and J 9 bases; bases outside gene matches: 7. Germline loops: CDR1 SGHRS, CDR2 YFSETQ. The CDR3 contains 15 residues. The chain's CDR3 is CASSFTSGRRSEQFF. The CDR3 coding sequence is TGCGCCAGCAGCTTCACTAGCGGGAGACGAAGTGAGCAGTTCTTC.

This rearrangement joins TRBV7-9 to TRBJ2-1; 8 bases match TRBD1. The germline gives CDR1 SEHNR, CDR2 FQNEAQ (reference sequence). With 4 bases clipped from V and 1 base from J, the junction kept 3 bases outside the gene matches. This CDR3 comprises 15 residues. The CDR3 nucleotides are TGTGCCAGCAGCTCGGACAGGGTTTCCTACAATGAGCAGTTCTTC. Protein: CASSSDRVSYNEQFF.

This chain connects TRBV1 to TRBJ2-2; the table's D gene call, TRBD2, was not cross checked with the DNA. TRBV1 represents a pseudogene. The CDR3 extends over 16 amino acids. CDR3 DNA sequence: TGCACCAGCAGCCACCGGGGGGCGGGGGGTACCGGGGAGCTGTTTTTT. Amino acids: CTSSHRGAGGTGELFF.

This sequence joins TRBV9 and TRBJ1-3; D possibly corresponds to TRBD1 (6 bases). The CDR3 loop spans 14 amino acids. CDR1 SGDLS and CDR2 YYNGEE come from the germline V gene. The V end lost 5 bases, the J end lost 0 bases, and 9 bases lay between the germline ends. DNA of the CDR3: TGTGCCAGCAGTGTGGGGGCCTCTGGAAACACCATATATTTT. Protein: CASSVGASGNTIYF.

This chain joins TRBV3-1 (or the pseudogene TRBV3-2) and TRBJ2-7; 8 nucleotides line up with TRBD2. CDR3 length: 15 residues. V dropped 4 bases and J dropped 5; count of bases not matched to a gene: 10. Germline V gene data show CDR1 as LGHDT and CDR2 as YNNKEL (reference sequence). DNA of the CDR3: TGTGCCAGCAGCCCGACTAGCGTCTCGAGGCACGAGCAGTACTTC. This encodes CASSPTSVSRHEQYF.

This clone was recorded only once. This rearrangement joins TRBV9 to TRBJ2-1; weak D call: TRBD2 (6 bases). The CDR3 is made up of 16 amino acids. Trimming shortened V by 0 bases and J by 0 bases, and 10 bases separated the two germline ends. Looked up from germline, CDR1 is SGDLS and CDR2 is YYNGEE. The chain's CDR3 is CASSVGLAISYNEQFF. In nucleotides, the CDR3 is TGTGCCAGCAGCGTAGGGCTAGCGATCTCCTACAATGAGCAGTTCTTC.

This chain uses TRBV11-3 with TRBJ2-7; a possible D gene is TRBD1 (6 bases). CDR3 length: 13 residues. The V and J ends lost 0 bases and 5 bases respectively, with 8 bases between them. Germline lookup yields CDR1 SGHNT and CDR2 YENEEA. CDR3 sequence: CASSLDRGHEQYF. In DNA form, the CDR3 reads TGTGCCAGCAGCTTAGACAGGGGTCACGAGCAGTACTTC.

The gene calls are TRBV19 and TRBJ1-5; D gene unclear. Trimming removed 6 bases at V and 3 bases at J, with 9 bases between. The germline V gene encodes CDR1 LNHDA and CDR2 SQIVND (reference sequence). This CDR3 spans 13 amino acids. This CDR3 reads CASSHTYNQPQHF. The DNA of the CDR3 is TGTGCCAGTAGCCATACTTACAATCAGCCCCAGCATTTT. Together with reference TRBV19 and TRBJ1-5, the CDR3 gives the full variable domain: DGGITQSPKYLFRKEGQNVTLSCEQNLNHDAMYWYRQDPGQGLRLIYYSQIVNDFQKGDIAEGYSVSREKKESFPLTVTSAQKNPTAFYLCASSHTYNQPQHFGDGTRLSIL.

The V and J genes are TRBV27 and TRBJ1-5; 8 bases are a match to TRBD1. The CDR3 length is 16 residues. Germline-derived CDR1 and CDR2 are MNHEY and SMNVEV (reference sequence). V lost 4 bases to trimming and J lost 4 bases; unmatched junction nucleotides: 9. Here the CDR3 reads CASSSSYRGVNQPQHF. The CDR3 DNA is TGTGCCAGCAGTTCTTCTTACAGGGGGGTTAATCAGCCCCAGCATTTT.

CDR3 protein: CASSSHGQGAPNTEAFF. CDR3 coding DNA: TGTGCCAGCAGCTCACACGGGCAGGGGGCTCCAAACACTGAAGCTTTCTTT. V and J are TRBV11-3 and TRBJ1-1, with 8 bases aligning to TRBD1. Germline-derived CDR1 and CDR2 are SGHNT and YENEEA. The CDR3 is 17 residues long. V dropped 4 bases and J dropped 2; count of bases not matched to a gene: 12.

This chain joins TRBV29-1 and TRBJ1-2; D not certain. Trimming shortened V by 4 bases and J by 6 bases, and 18 bases separated the two germline ends. The CDR3 totals 14 residues. Germline values: CDR1 SQVTM, CDR2 ANQGSEA. The CDR3 loop is CSVVNFGPGNGYTF. The CDR3 nucleotides are TGCAGCGTTGTTAATTTTGGGCCGGGAAATGGCTACACCTTC.

The chain is built from TRBV7-2 and TRBJ2-5; possible D gene TRBD2, 6 bases. Trimming took 6 bases from V and 6 from J, leaving 17 bases between them. The CDR3 runs to 14 residues. Germline V gene lookup returns CDR1 SGHTA and CDR2 FQGNSA. The CDR3 DNA follows: TGTGCCAGCAGTCCGGGCCGGGAGCTAAAGACCCAGTACTTC. Translating it yields CASSPGRELKTQYF.

The chain employs TRBV19 and TRBJ2-1; 10 bases match TRBD2. The junction had 7 bases not matched to a gene; V was cut back by 3 bases and J by 8 bases. Germline-derived CDR1 and CDR2 are LNHDA and SQIVND (reference sequence). The CDR3 is 15 residues long. The CDR3 bases are TGTGCCAGTAGTATTCCAGCGGGGGGGCGGGATGAGCAGTTCTTC. Protein product: CASSIPAGGRDEQFF.

This clone has just one count. The chain joins TRBV3-1 (or the pseudogene TRBV3-2) to TRBJ1-2; D not certain. The CDR3 has 12 residues. V was trimmed by 1 base and J by 8 bases, leaving 8 bases between them. Germline values: CDR1 LGHDT, CDR2 YNNKEL (reference sequence). The CDR3 here is CASSQGHGGYTF. In DNA form, the CDR3 reads TGTGCCAGCAGCCAAGGACATGGAGGCTACACCTTC.

The V and J genes are TRBV9 and TRBJ2-3; 11 bases line up with TRBD1. Germline-derived CDR1 and CDR2 are SGDLS and YYNGEE. The CDR3 is 17 residues long. V dropped 4 bases and J dropped 3; count of bases not matched to a gene: 10. This CDR3 is CASSTRPGQGATDTQYF. The DNA for the CDR3 is TGTGCCAGCAGCACGAGGCCCGGACAGGGGGCGACAGATACGCAGTATTTT.

The rearrangement links TRBV6-2 or TRBV6-3 to TRBJ1-2, with 9 bases matching TRBD1. Trimming took 4 bases from V and 6 from J; bases not matched to a gene: 3. From germline, CDR1 is MNHEY and CDR2 SVGEGT. The length of the CDR3 is 13 residues. DNA for the CDR3: TGTGCCAGCAGTTTCGACAGGGGGGATGGCTACACCTTC. This sequence encodes CASSFDRGDGYTF.

The chain uses TRBV27 and TRBJ1-1; D is possibly TRBD1 (6 bases). The germline gives CDR1 MNHEY, CDR2 SMNVEV (reference sequence). Between the trimmed V and J ends, which lost 5 bases and 5 bases, there was a span of 18 bases. The CDR3 extends over 15 amino acids. Written as DNA, the CDR3 is TGTGCCAGCAGTCCGCTCAGGGGAAGGAGGACTGAAGCTTTCTTT. It translates to CASSPLRGRRTEAFF.

The chain combines TRBV30 with TRBJ1-1; D is perhaps TRBD1 (5 bases). Germline V gene lookup returns CDR1 GTSNPN and CDR2 SVGIG (reference sequence). The CDR3 extends over 16 amino acids. V lost 0 bases to trimming and J lost 0 bases, with 14 bases between them. The CDR3 nucleotides read TGTGCCTGGAGTGTACTTCCAGGGTATTTGAACACTGAAGCTTTCTTT. Amino acid sequence: CAWSVLPGYLNTEAFF.

The genes are TRBV18 and TRBJ2-7; possibly TRBD1 for D (6 bases). The CDR3 consists of 14 residues. Germline V lookup: CDR1 KGHSH, CDR2 LQKENI. V gave up 3 bases and J gave up 6 bases, with 15 bases separating them. The CDR3 DNA follows: TGTGCCAGCTCACCCGCACAGGGAAGGGGCGAGCAGTACTTC. Its protein is CASSPAQGRGEQYF.